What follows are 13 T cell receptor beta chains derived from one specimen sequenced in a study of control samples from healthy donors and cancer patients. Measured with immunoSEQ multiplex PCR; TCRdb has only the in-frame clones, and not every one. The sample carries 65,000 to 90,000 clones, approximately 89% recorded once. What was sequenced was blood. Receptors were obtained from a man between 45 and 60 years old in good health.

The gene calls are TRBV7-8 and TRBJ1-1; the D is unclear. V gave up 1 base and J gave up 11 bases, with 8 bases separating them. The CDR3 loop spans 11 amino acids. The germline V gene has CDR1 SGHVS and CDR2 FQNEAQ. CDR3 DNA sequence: TGTGCCAGCAGCTTAGGGCCCGCGGCTTTCTTT. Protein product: CASSLGPAAFF. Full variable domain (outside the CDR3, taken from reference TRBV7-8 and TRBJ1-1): GAGVSQSPRYKVAKRGQDVALRCDPISGHVSLFWYQQALGQGPEFLTYFQNEAQLDKSGLPSDRFFAERPEGSVSTLKIQRTQQEDSAVYLCASSLGPAAFFGQGTRLTVV.

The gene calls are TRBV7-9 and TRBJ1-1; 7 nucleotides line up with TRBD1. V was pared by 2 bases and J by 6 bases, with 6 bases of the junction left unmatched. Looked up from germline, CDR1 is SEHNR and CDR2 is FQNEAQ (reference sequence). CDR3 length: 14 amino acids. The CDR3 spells CASSLPGGISEAFF. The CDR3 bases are TGTGCCAGCAGCTTACCAGGGGGTATCTCTGAAGCTTTCTTT. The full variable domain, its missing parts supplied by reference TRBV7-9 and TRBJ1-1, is DTGVSQNPRHKITKRGQNVTFRCDPISEHNRLYWYRQTLGQGPEFLTYFQNEAQLEKSRLLSDRFSAERPKGSFSTLEIQRTEQGDSAMYLCASSLPGGISEAFFGQGTRLTVV.

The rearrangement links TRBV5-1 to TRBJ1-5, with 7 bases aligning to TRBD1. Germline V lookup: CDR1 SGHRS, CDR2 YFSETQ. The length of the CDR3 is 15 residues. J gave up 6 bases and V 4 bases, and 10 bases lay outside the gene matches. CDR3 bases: TGCGCCAGCAGCATAGGACCGACAGGGAGTCAGCCCCAGCATTTT. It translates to CASSIGPTGSQPQHF.

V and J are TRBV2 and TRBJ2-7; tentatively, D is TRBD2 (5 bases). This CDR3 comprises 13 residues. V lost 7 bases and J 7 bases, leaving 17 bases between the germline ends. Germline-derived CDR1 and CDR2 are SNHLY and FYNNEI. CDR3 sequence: CASTTSGEREQYF. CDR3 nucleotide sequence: TGTGCCAGCACCACCTCCGGGGAGCGTGAGCAGTACTTC.

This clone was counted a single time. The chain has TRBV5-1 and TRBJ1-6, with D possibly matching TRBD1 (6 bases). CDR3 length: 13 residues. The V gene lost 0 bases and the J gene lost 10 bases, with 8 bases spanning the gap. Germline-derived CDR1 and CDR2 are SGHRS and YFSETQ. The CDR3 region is CASSLEGESPLHF. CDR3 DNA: TGCGCCAGCAGCTTGGAGGGGGAGTCACCCCTCCACTTT.

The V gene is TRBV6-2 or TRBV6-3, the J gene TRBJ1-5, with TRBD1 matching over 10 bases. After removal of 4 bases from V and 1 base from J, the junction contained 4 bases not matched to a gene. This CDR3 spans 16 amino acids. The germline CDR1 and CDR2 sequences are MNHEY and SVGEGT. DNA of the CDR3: TGTGCCAGCAGTTGGACAGGGGGATCGAGCAATCAGCCCCAGCATTTT. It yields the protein CASSWTGGSSNQPQHF.

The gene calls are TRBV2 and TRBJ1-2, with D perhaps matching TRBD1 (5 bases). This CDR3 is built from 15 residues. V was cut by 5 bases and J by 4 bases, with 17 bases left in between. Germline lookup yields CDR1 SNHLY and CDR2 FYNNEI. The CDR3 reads CASSPGRASGYGYTF. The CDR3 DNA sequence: TGTGCCAGCAGTCCGGGGCGAGCCTCTGGCTATGGCTACACCTTC.

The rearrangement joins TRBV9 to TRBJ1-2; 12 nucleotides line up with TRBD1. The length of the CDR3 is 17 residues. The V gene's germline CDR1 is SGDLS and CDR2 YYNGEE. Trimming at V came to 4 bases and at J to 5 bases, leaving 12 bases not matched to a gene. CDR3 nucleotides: TGTGCCAGCAGCACCGGGACAGGGGGCGATGGGTGGTATGGCTACACCTTC. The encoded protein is CASSTGTGGDGWYGYTF.

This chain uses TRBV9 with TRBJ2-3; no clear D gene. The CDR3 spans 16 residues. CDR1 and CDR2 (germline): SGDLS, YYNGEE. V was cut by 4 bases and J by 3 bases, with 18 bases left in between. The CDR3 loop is CASSTEDDIVTDTQYF. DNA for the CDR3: TGTGCCAGCAGCACCGAGGACGATATAGTTACAGATACGCAGTATTTT.

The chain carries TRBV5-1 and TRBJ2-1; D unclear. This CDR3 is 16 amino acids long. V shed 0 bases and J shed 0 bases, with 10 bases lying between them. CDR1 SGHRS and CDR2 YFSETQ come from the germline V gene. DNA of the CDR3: TGCGCCAGCAGCTTGGTAATGGCTAGCTCCTACAATGAGCAGTTCTTC. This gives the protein CASSLVMASSYNEQFF.

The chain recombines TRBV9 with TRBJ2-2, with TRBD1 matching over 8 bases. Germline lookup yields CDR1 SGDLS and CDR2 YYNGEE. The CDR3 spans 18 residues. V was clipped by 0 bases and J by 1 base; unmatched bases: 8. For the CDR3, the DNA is TGTGCCAGCAGCGTAGAGGGCGCGGGGACAGGGAACACCGGGGAGCTGTTTTTT. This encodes CASSVEGAGTGNTGELFF.

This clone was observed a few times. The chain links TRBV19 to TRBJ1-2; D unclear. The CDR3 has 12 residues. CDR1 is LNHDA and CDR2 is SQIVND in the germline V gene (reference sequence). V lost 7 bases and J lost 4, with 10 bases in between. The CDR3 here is CASIDLIYGYTF. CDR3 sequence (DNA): TGTGCCAGTATAGACTTGATCTATGGCTACACCTTC.

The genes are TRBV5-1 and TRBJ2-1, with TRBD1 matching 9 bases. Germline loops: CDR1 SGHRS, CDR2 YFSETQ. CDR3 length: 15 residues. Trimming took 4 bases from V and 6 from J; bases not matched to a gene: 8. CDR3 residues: CASSTGQGVSNEQFF. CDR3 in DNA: TGCGCCAGCAGCACGGGACAGGGAGTTAGCAATGAGCAGTTCTTC.